These T cell receptor beta chains were read from a single sample in a study of T cell repertoires in cytomegalovirus infection. Each CDR3 protein gets one entry after TCRdb re-called the reads with MiXCR. The data contain some 310,000 distinct CDR3 sequences, 20% to 25% of them seen just once; the ten biggest clones take up 13%. These receptors lack a known antigen. The material was cultured PBMCs, obtained from culture after CMV antigen stimulation. The source is a human donor in good health (CMV status not recorded). Some clones in this sample may be carry-over from other donors' samples. Both conserved end residues are part of each CDR3. Fields, in order: D gene, J gene, V gene, clone size, CDR3 DNA, CDR3 protein. The D gene is left open where the match is weak. Size is omitted from some rows. Given values are once, few, many or a class for expanded clones.

d_gene: -; j_gene: TRBJ1-1; v_gene: TRBV12-3/TRBV12-4; abundance: few; CDR3nt: TGTGCCAGCTCCCTGAGAGGGCACCAGAACACTGAAGCTTTCTTT; CDR3aa: CASSLRGHQNTEAFF
d_gene: -; j_gene: TRBJ1-4; v_gene: TRBV7-2; abundance: few; CDR3nt: TGTGCCAGCAGCTTAGTAAGGGCAACTAATGAAAAACTGTTTTTT; CDR3aa: CASSLVRATNEKLFF
d_gene: -; j_gene: TRBJ2-2; v_gene: TRBV6-1; abundance: -; CDR3nt: TGTGCCAGCAGTGAACGTGGGGGGAACACCGGGGAGCTGTTTTTT; CDR3aa: CASSERGGNTGELFF
d_gene: -; j_gene: TRBJ1-6; v_gene: TRBV11-3; abundance: many; CDR3nt: TGTGCCAGCAGCAGCAACAGCTTTTCACCCCTCCACTTT; CDR3aa: CASSSNSFSPLHF
d_gene: TRBD1; j_gene: TRBJ2-3; v_gene: TRBV7-9; abundance: many; CDR3nt: TGTGCCAGCAGCTTAGGACAGGGGGCAACAGATACGCAGTATTTT; CDR3aa: CASSLGQGATDTQYF
d_gene: -; j_gene: TRBJ2-5; v_gene: TRBV20-1; abundance: -; CDR3nt: TGCAGTGCTAGAGATTTCCGCGGGAATTCGGGAGAGACCCAGTACTTC; CDR3aa: CSARDFRGNSGETQYF
d_gene: TRBD2; j_gene: TRBJ2-7; v_gene: TRBV7-2; abundance: -; CDR3nt: TGTGCCAGCAGCTTAGGAAGGGGACTAGCTAGGCAGCAGTACTTC; CDR3aa: CASSLGRGLARQQYF
d_gene: -; j_gene: TRBJ1-2; v_gene: TRBV7-9; abundance: many; CDR3nt: TGTGCCAGCAGCTTTTTCTCTGGCTATGGCTACACCTTC; CDR3aa: CASSFFSGYGYTF
d_gene: TRBD2; j_gene: TRBJ2-7; v_gene: TRBV12-3/TRBV12-4; abundance: few; CDR3nt: TGTGCCAGCAGTTCCCCGGGACTAGAGGCATACGAGCAGTACTTC; CDR3aa: CASSSPGLEAYEQYF
d_gene: -; j_gene: TRBJ1-1; v_gene: TRBV27; abundance: -; CDR3nt: TGTGCCAGCAGTTTCTCCTGGGACACTGAAGCTTTCTTT; CDR3aa: CASSFSWDTEAFF
d_gene: -; j_gene: TRBJ2-7; v_gene: TRBV18; abundance: few; CDR3nt: TGTGCCAGCTCACCACTATACAGTCCAGCCTCCTACGAGCAGTACTTC; CDR3aa: CASSPLYSPASYEQYF
d_gene: -; j_gene: TRBJ1-1; v_gene: TRBV7-3; abundance: -; CDR3nt: TGTGCCAGCAGCACATACACAGGGTCTGAAGCTTTCTTT; CDR3aa: CASSTYTGSEAFF
d_gene: -; j_gene: TRBJ2-1; v_gene: TRBV7-4; abundance: -; CDR3nt: TGTGCCAGCAGCTTAGAGGCAGGCCTCTACAATGAACAGTTCTTC; CDR3aa: CASSLEAGLYNEQFF
d_gene: TRBD1; j_gene: TRBJ2-3; v_gene: TRBV12-3/TRBV12-4; abundance: once; CDR3nt: TGTGCCAGCAGTACGACAGGGGGCTCAGGCGATACGCAGTATTTT; CDR3aa: CASSTTGGSGDTQYF
d_gene: -; j_gene: TRBJ2-2; v_gene: TRBV4-1; abundance: -; CDR3nt: TGCGCCAGCAGCCAAGGGGCAGGGACGAACACCGGGGAGCTGTTTTTT; CDR3aa: CASSQGAGTNTGELFF
d_gene: -; j_gene: TRBJ1-1; v_gene: TRBV20-1; abundance: -; CDR3nt: TGCAGTGCTAGGACAGGAACCGTCCGGGGAGCTTTCTTT; CDR3aa: CSARTGTVRGAFF
d_gene: -; j_gene: TRBJ1-2; v_gene: TRBV6-5; abundance: few; CDR3nt: TGTGCCAGCAGTTACTCGACGTTGTCCTATGGCTACACCTTC; CDR3aa: CASSYSTLSYGYTF
d_gene: -; j_gene: TRBJ2-3; v_gene: TRBV14; abundance: few; CDR3nt: TGTGCCAGCAGCCAAGAAGTACTTCCTTCCACAGATACGCAGTATTTT; CDR3aa: CASSQEVLPSTDTQYF
d_gene: TRBD2; j_gene: TRBJ2-3; v_gene: TRBV30; abundance: few; CDR3nt: TGTGCCTGGAGCGGACTAGCGGGGACAGATACGCAGTATTTT; CDR3aa: CAWSGLAGTDTQYF
d_gene: -; j_gene: TRBJ2-5; v_gene: TRBV24-1; abundance: -; CDR3nt: TGTGCCACCAGTGACCCACGGGACATCGGAGAGACCCAGTACTTC; CDR3aa: CATSDPRDIGETQYF
d_gene: TRBD1; j_gene: TRBJ2-1; v_gene: TRBV12-3/TRBV12-4; abundance: -; CDR3nt: TGTGCCAGCAGTCCCTCCGGGACAGGGGGCCGGGGGGAGCAGTTCTTC; CDR3aa: CASSPSGTGGRGEQFF
d_gene: TRBD2; j_gene: TRBJ2-2; v_gene: TRBV7-6; abundance: -; CDR3nt: TGTGCCAGCAGCCCTCGTCTCCTAGCGGGAGGCTCAACCGGGGAGCTGTTTTTT; CDR3aa: CASSPRLLAGGSTGELFF
d_gene: -; j_gene: TRBJ2-3; v_gene: TRBV10-2; abundance: many; CDR3nt: TGCGCCAGCATGTCTAGGGGTACAGATACGCAGTATTTT; CDR3aa: CASMSRGTDTQYF
d_gene: -; j_gene: TRBJ1-1; v_gene: TRBV28; abundance: few; CDR3nt: TGTGCCAGCAGAGGACTGACGAACACTGAAGCTTTCTTT; CDR3aa: CASRGLTNTEAFF
d_gene: -; j_gene: TRBJ2-7; v_gene: TRBV5-4; abundance: -; CDR3nt: TGTGCCAGCAGCCCGGAAATAGCGAAAAACTACGAGCAGTACTTC; CDR3aa: CASSPEIAKNYEQYF
d_gene: -; j_gene: TRBJ1-5; v_gene: TRBV19; abundance: few; CDR3nt: TGTGCCAGTAGTATAAGGCCCAGGGTTAGCAATCAGCCCCAGCATTTT; CDR3aa: CASSIRPRVSNQPQHF
d_gene: -; j_gene: TRBJ2-5; v_gene: TRBV19; abundance: few; CDR3nt: TGTGCCAGCACAGTATTCCAAGAGACCCAGTACTTC; CDR3aa: CASTVFQETQYF
d_gene: -; j_gene: TRBJ2-1; v_gene: TRBV29-1; abundance: few; CDR3nt: TGCAGCGTTGATGGGCAGGTCTCCTACAATGAGCAGTTCTTC; CDR3aa: CSVDGQVSYNEQFF
d_gene: -; j_gene: TRBJ1-2; v_gene: TRBV12-3/TRBV12-4; abundance: -; CDR3nt: TGTGCCAGCAGTTTGGGTCCCGAAGGGCTCCGGGCTGGCTACACCTTC; CDR3aa: CASSLGPEGLRAGYTF
d_gene: TRBD1; j_gene: TRBJ1-2; v_gene: TRBV5-1; abundance: few; CDR3nt: TGCGCCAGCAGCTCGGGACAGGCGGATGGCTACACCTTC; CDR3aa: CASSSGQADGYTF
d_gene: TRBD1; j_gene: TRBJ1-2; v_gene: TRBV13; abundance: once; CDR3nt: TGTGCCAGCAGCTTCCGGACAGGGATCCTGGGAGGCTACACCTTC; CDR3aa: CASSFRTGILGGYTF
d_gene: TRBD1; j_gene: TRBJ1-1; v_gene: TRBV7-2; abundance: many; CDR3nt: TGTGCCAGCAGCACGGGACAGGGGGGATTTGCTGAAGCTTTCTTT; CDR3aa: CASSTGQGGFAEAFF
d_gene: TRBD1; j_gene: TRBJ2-3; v_gene: TRBV20-1; abundance: -; CDR3nt: TGCAGTGGCGGTAGGACAGGGGTTGGGGCAGATACGCAGTATTTT; CDR3aa: CSGGRTGVGADTQYF
d_gene: -; j_gene: TRBJ1-5; v_gene: TRBV6-5; abundance: -; CDR3nt: TGTGCCAGCAGTTACGAAGGGGGGGGCAATCAGCCCCAGCATTTT; CDR3aa: CASSYEGGGNQPQHF
d_gene: -; j_gene: TRBJ2-2; v_gene: TRBV7-3; abundance: many; CDR3nt: TGTGCCAGCAGCTTACAGGCCGTCACCGGGGAGCTGTTTTTT; CDR3aa: CASSLQAVTGELFF
d_gene: -; j_gene: TRBJ2-1; v_gene: TRBV2; abundance: -; CDR3nt: TGTGCCAGCAGTGAAGCTAGGGCGATCGACAATGAGCAGTTCTTC; CDR3aa: CASSEARAIDNEQFF
d_gene: -; j_gene: TRBJ1-4; v_gene: TRBV7-2; abundance: many; CDR3nt: TGTGCCAGCAGCCCCTCGCCCGCAACTAATGAAAAACTGTTTTTT; CDR3aa: CASSPSPATNEKLFF
d_gene: TRBD2; j_gene: TRBJ2-1; v_gene: TRBV29-1; abundance: -; CDR3nt: TGCAGCGTTGCCACTAGCGGTTACAATGAGCAGTTCTTC; CDR3aa: CSVATSGYNEQFF
d_gene: -; j_gene: TRBJ2-3; v_gene: TRBV7-2; abundance: many; CDR3nt: TGTGCCAGCAGCTCCGTATATAGGGCGGCGGAGGAAGATACGCAGTATTTT; CDR3aa: CASSSVYRAAEEDTQYF
d_gene: -; j_gene: TRBJ1-1; v_gene: TRBV7-6; abundance: few; CDR3nt: TGTGCCAGCAGCCGTACCTACTCTGAAAAAGCTTTCTTT; CDR3aa: CASSRTYSEKAFF